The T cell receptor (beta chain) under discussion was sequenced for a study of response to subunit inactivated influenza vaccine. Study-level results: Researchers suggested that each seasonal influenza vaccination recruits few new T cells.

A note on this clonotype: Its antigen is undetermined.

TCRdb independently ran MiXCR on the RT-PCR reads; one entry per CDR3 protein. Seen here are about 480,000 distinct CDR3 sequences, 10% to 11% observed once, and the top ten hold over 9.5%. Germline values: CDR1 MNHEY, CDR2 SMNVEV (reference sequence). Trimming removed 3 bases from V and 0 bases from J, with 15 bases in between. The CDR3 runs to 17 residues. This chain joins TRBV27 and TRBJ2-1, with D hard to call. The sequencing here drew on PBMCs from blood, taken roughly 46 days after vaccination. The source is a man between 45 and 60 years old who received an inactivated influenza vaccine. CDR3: CASSLTGPTISYNEQFF. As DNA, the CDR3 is TGTGCCAGCAGTTTGACCGGTCCTACCATCTCCTACAATGAGCAGTTCTTC.